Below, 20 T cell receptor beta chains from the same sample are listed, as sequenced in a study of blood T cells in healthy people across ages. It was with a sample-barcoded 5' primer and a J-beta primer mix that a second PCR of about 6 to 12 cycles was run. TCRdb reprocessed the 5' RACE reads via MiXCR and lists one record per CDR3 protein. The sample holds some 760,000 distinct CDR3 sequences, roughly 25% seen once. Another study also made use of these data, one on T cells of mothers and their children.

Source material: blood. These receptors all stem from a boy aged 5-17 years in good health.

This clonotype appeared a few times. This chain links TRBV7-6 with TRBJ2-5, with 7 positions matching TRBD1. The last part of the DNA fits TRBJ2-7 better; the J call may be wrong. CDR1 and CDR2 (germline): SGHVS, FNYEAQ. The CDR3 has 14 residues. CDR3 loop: CASGTGTASYEQYF. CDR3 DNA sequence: TGTGCCAGCGGAACCGGGACAGCCTCCTACGAGCAGTACTTC.

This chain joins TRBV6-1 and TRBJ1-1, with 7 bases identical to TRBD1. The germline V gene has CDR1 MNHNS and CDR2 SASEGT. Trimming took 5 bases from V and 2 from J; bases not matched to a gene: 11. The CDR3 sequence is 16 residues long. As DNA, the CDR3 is TGTGCCAGCAGTCCGGGACAGAGGGTGGGCAACACTGAAGCTTTCTTT. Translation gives CASSPGQRVGNTEAFF.

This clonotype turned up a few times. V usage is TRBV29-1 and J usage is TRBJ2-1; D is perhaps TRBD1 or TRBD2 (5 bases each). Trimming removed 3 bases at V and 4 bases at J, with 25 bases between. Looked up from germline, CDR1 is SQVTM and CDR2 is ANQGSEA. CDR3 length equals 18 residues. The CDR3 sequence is CSVDLWSGVGTDYNEQFF. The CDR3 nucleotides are TGCAGCGTTGACCTTTGGTCCGGGGTTGGGACGGATTACAATGAGCAGTTCTTC.

For the CDR3, the DNA is TGTGCCAGCAGCTTCCAGGGTTCGGCAGATACGCAGTATTTT. It specifies CASSFQGSADTQYF. V is TRBV5-6 and J is TRBJ2-3; weak D call: TRBD1 (5 bases). This CDR3 has 14 residues. Germline lookup yields CDR1 SGHDT and CDR2 YYEEEE. V gave up 2 bases and J gave up 4 bases, with 11 bases separating them. Complete variable domain (other parts from reference TRBV5-6 and TRBJ2-3): DAGVTQSPTHLIKTRGQQVTLRCSPKSGHDTVSWYQQALGQGPQFIFQYYEEEERQRGNFPDRFSGHQFPNYSSELNVNALLLGDSALYLCASSFQGSADTQYFGPGTRLTVL.

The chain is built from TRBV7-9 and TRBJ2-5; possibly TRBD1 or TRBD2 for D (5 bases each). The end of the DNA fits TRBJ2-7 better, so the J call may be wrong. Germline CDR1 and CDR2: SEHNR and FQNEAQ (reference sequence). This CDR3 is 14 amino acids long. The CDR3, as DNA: TGTGCCAGCAGCCCGCCCAGGGACCCCTACGAGCAGTACTTC. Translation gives CASSPPRDPYEQYF.

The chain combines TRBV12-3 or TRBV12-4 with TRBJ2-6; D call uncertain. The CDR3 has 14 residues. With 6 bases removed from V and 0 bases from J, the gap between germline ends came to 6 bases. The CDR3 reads CASRDNSGANVLTF. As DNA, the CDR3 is TGTGCCAGCAGGGATAACTCTGGGGCCAACGTCCTGACTTTC.

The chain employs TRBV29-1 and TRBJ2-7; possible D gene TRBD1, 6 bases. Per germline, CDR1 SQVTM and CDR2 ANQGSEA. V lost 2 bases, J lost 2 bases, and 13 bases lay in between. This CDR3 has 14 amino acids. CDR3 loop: CSVEQQGQTYEQYF. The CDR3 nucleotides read TGCAGCGTTGAACAACAGGGCCAAACCTACGAGCAGTACTTC.

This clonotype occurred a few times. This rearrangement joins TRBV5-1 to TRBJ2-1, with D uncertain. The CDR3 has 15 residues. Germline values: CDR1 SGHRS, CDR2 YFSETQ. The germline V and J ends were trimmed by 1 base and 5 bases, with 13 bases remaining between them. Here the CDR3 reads CASSLRRTGHNEQFF. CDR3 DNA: TGCGCCAGCAGCTTGCGGCGGACGGGTCACAATGAGCAGTTCTTC.

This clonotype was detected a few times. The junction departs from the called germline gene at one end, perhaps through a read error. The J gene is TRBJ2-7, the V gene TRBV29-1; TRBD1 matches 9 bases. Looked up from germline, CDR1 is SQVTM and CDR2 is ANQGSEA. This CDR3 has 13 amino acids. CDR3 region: CNVEEGQGFEQYF. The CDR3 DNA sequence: TGCAACGTTGAAGAGGGACAGGGCTTCGAGCAGTACTTC.

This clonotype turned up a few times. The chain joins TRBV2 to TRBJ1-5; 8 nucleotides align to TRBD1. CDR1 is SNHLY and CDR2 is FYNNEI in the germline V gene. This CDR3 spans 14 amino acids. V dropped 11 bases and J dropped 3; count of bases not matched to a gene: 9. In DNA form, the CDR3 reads TGTGCCGGTACCGGGACAGGCCTCAATCAGCCCCAGCATTTT. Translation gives CAGTGTGLNQPQHF. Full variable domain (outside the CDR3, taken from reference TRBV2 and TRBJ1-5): EPEVTQTPSHQVTQMGQEVILRCVPISNHLYFYWYRQILGQKVEFLVSFYNNEISEKSEIFDDQFSVERPDGSNFTLKIRSTKLEDSAMYFCAGTGTGLNQPQHFGDGTRLSIL.

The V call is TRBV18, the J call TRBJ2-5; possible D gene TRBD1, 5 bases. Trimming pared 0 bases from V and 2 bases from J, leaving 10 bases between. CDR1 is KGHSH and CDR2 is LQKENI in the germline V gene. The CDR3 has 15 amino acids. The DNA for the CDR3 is TGTGCCAGCTCACCACCACTTCAGGGACAAGAGACCCAGTACTTC. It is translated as CASSPPLQGQETQYF.

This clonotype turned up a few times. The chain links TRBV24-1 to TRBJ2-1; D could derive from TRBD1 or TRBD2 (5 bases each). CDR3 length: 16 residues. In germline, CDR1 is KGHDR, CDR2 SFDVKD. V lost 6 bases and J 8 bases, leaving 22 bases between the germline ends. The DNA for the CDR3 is TGTGCCACCAGTAAGACCGGGACCCTGGTCCCCGATGAGCAGTTCTTC. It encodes CATSKTGTLVPDEQFF.

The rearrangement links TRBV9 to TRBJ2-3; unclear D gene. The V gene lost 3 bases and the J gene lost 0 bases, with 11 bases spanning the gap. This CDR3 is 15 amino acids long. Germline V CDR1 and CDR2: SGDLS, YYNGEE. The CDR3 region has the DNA TGTGCCAGCAGCGCACCCCTTTCCAGCACAGATACGCAGTATTTT. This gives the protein CASSAPLSSTDTQYF.

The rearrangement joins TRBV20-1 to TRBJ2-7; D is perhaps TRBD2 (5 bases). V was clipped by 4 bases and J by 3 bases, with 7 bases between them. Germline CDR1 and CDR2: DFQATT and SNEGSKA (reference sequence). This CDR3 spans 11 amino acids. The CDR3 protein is CSAKDYYEQYF. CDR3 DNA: TGCAGTGCTAAAGACTACTACGAGCAGTACTTC.

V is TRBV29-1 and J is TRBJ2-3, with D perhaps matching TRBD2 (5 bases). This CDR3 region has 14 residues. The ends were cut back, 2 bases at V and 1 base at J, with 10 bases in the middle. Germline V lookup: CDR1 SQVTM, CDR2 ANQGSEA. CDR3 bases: TGCAGCGTTGAAAAGATTAGCGGCACAGATACGCAGTATTTT. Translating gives CSVEKISGTDTQYF.

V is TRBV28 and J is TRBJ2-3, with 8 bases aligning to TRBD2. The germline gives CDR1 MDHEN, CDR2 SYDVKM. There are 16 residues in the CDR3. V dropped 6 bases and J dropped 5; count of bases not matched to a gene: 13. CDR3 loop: CASSPSPGGLGDTQYF. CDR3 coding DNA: TGTGCCAGCAGCCCCTCCCCGGGGGGGTTAGGAGATACGCAGTATTTT.

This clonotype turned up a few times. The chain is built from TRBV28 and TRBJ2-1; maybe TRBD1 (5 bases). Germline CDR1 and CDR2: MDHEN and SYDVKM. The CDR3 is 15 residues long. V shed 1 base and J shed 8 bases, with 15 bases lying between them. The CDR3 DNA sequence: TGTGCCAGCAGTTTATCGCCAGGGCTGAGCCATGAGCAGTTCTTC. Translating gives CASSLSPGLSHEQFF.

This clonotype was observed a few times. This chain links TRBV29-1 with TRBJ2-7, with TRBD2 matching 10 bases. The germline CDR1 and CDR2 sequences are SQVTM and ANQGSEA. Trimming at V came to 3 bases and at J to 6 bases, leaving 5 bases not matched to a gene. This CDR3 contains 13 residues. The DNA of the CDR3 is TGCAGCGTTGAGGGTAGCGGGAGGCTCGAGCAGTACTTC. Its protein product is CSVEGSGRLEQYF.

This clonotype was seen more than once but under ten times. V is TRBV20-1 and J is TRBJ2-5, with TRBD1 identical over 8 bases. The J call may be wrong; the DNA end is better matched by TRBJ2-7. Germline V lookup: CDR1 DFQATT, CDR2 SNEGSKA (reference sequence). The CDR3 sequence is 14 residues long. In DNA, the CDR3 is TGCAGTGCTAGTGGGGACAGGAGCTCCTACGAGCAGTACTTC. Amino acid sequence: CSASGDRSSYEQYF.

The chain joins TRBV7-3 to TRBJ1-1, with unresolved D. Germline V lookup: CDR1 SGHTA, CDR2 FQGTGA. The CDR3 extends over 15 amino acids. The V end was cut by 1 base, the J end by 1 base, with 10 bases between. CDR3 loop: CASSLSGAENTEAFF. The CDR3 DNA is TGTGCCAGCAGCTTAAGCGGTGCGGAGAACACTGAAGCTTTCTTT.